This T cell receptor (beta chain) derives from a study of cytomegalovirus exposure and HLA in healthy donors. Across the whole study: A later analysis reported the same platform for the 90 to 150 validation repertoires and the approximately 700 first-cohort repertoires.

Donors came from a validation cohort of some 110 subjects, distinct from the first 666-subject cohort. This table comes from immunoSEQ multiplex PCR, and its TCRdb copy is limited to in-frame clones, with some not included. The table includes roughly 330,000 clones, 87% detected once. This clone was picked up one time. In germline, CDR1 is MNHEY, CDR2 SMNVEV (reference sequence). The length of the CDR3 is 16 residues. Trimming took off 5 bases at V and 3 bases at J, with 17 bases between the two ends. The source of this sequence is a woman younger than 45 in good health and CMV-seropositive. Sequenced material: PBMCs. The V gene is TRBV27, the J gene TRBJ2-1; maybe TRBD2 (6 bases). CDR3 DNA sequence: TGTGCCAGCAGTAGACTATCGGGAGTGTTCTACAATGAGCAGTTCTTC. It encodes CASSRLSGVFYNEQFF.